This passage covers 20 T cell receptor beta chains from one sample sequenced in a study of blood T cell repertoires in COVID-19. Clones were read by immunoSEQ multiplex PCR, and TCRdb kept only the in-frame ones, dropping some. This table has 150,000 or so clones, approximately 88% appearing once. Material: PBMCs or T cells enriched from blood (not recorded which). The receptors here all came from a woman aged 60-75 years who had recovered from COVID-19.

The chain recombines TRBV3-1 (or the pseudogene TRBV3-2) with TRBJ1-4, with TRBD1 matching 9 bases. This CDR3 has 15 residues. Germline CDR1 reads LGHDT; CDR2 reads YNNKEL (reference sequence). V lost 3 bases to trimming and J lost 5 bases; unmatched junction nucleotides: 4. CDR3 nucleotide sequence: TGTGCCAGCAGCCAGTCCGGGACAGGGAATGAAAAACTGTTTTTT. Translation: CASSQSGTGNEKLFF.

The rearrangement joins TRBV18 to TRBJ2-5; 7 bases are shared with TRBD2. J lost 4 bases, V lost 5 bases, and 4 bases had no gene match. Germline V gene lookup returns CDR1 KGHSH and CDR2 LQKENI. The CDR3 runs to 13 residues. The CDR3 sequence is CASSNPGGETQYF. CDR3 nucleotide sequence: TGTGCCAGCTCAAATCCGGGGGGAGAGACCCAGTACTTC.

A single count supports this clone. The chain joins TRBV15 to TRBJ2-1; D is uncertain. Germline V CDR1 and CDR2: LNHNV, YYDKDF (reference sequence). The V end was cut by 2 bases, the J end by 6 bases, with 2 bases between. The CDR3 loop spans 11 amino acids. CDR3 protein: CATSRLNEQFF. The CDR3 DNA is TGTGCCACCAGCAGACTCAATGAGCAGTTCTTC.

V is TRBV5-1 and J is TRBJ2-7; tentative D call: TRBD2 (6 bases). Trimming removed 4 bases at V and 5 bases at J, with 10 bases between. From germline, CDR1 is SGHRS and CDR2 YFSETQ. This CDR3 has 12 residues. In DNA, the CDR3 is TGCGCCAGCAGCGAGCTAGCGAACGAGCAGTACTTC. This sequence encodes CASSELANEQYF.

The rearrangement links TRBV7-9 to TRBJ2-7, with TRBD1 matching over 7 bases. V lost 2 bases, J lost 4 bases, and 8 bases stayed unmatched. The CDR3 is made up of 15 amino acids. The germline V gene has CDR1 SEHNR and CDR2 FQNEAQ (reference sequence). The CDR3 loop is CASSLRGRGTYEQYF. The CDR3 DNA sequence: TGTGCCAGCAGCTTACGGGGCAGGGGGACGTACGAGCAGTACTTC.

The chain links TRBV11-2 to TRBJ2-5; TRBD2 matches at 12 bases. V trimming: 1 base; J trimming: 4 bases; junction bases outside the gene matches: 4. Germline lookup yields CDR1 SGHAT and CDR2 FQNNGV. The CDR3 contains 16 residues. CDR3 nucleotides: TGTGCCAGCAGCTTAGTTGAGGGACTAGCGGGAGAGACCCAGTACTTC. Amino acid sequence: CASSLVEGLAGETQYF.

CDR3 in DNA: TGTGCCAGCAGCTCCAGGGGTCAAGATACGCAGTATTTT. It codes for CASSSRGQDTQYF. V usage is TRBV5-4 and J usage is TRBJ2-3; possibly TRBD1 for D (6 bases). Germline assignment: CDR1 SGHNT and CDR2 YYREEE (reference sequence). The CDR3 is 13 amino acids. V dropped 3 bases and J dropped 5 bases, with 10 bases sitting between them.

The genes are TRBV6-1 and TRBJ2-7; a possible D gene is TRBD1 (6 bases). V was cut by 2 bases and J by 5 bases, with 19 bases left in between. Germline lookup yields CDR1 MNHNS and CDR2 SASEGT. This CDR3 spans 16 amino acids. CDR3 region: CASSERHRAPLHEQYF. In DNA, the CDR3 is TGTGCCAGCAGTGAAAGGCACAGGGCTCCCCTCCACGAGCAGTACTTC.

Comment on this clone: Other DNA variants within this sample encode the same CDR3. The chain combines TRBV29-1 with TRBJ2-3, with 7 bases lining up with TRBD1. There are 13 residues in the CDR3. V lost 6 bases to trimming and J lost 1 base; unmatched junction nucleotides: 4. The germline gives CDR1 SQVTM, CDR2 ANQGSEA. The CDR3 DNA follows: TGCAGCGTGAGACAGGGAGGCACAGATACGCAGTATTTT. Its protein product is CSVRQGGTDTQYF.

The gene calls are TRBV2 and TRBJ1-6; 8 bases line up with TRBD1. CDR1 SNHLY and CDR2 FYNNEI come from the germline V gene. The junction had 6 bases not matched to a gene; V was cut back by 2 bases and J by 6 bases. The CDR3 has 16 amino acids. The CDR3 region is CASSETRGPFNSPLHF. The DNA for the CDR3 is TGTGCCAGCAGTGAAACCAGGGGGCCCTTTAATTCACCCCTCCACTTT.

The rearrangement uses TRBV15 and TRBJ2-5; D gene unclear. CDR1 LNHNV and CDR2 YYDKDF come from the germline V gene (reference sequence). The CDR3 covers 13 residues. Trimming took 0 bases from V and 7 from J, leaving 9 bases between them. The DNA of the CDR3 is TGTGCCACCAGCAGAGACCGATCGGGGACCCAGTACTTC. It specifies CATSRDRSGTQYF.

A single count supports this clone. This sequence joins TRBV7-2 and TRBJ2-5, with 7 bases aligning to TRBD1. V lost 5 bases and J lost 5; bases outside the gene matches: 8. Germline CDR1 and CDR2: SGHTA and FQGNSA. The CDR3 sequence is 14 residues long. CDR3 DNA sequence: TGTGCCAGCAGCCCGAACCTGACAGGGGAGACCCAGTACTTC. It codes for CASSPNLTGETQYF.

The V gene is TRBV28, the J gene TRBJ1-5; TRBD1 agrees at 8 bases. This CDR3 is built from 12 residues. Per germline, CDR1 MDHEN and CDR2 SYDVKM. V was clipped by 6 bases and J by 5 bases; unmatched bases: 0. This CDR3 is CASRDRDQPQHF. CDR3 sequence (DNA): TGTGCCAGCAGGGACAGGGATCAGCCCCAGCATTTT.

V usage is TRBV2 and J usage is TRBJ1-1; 8 bases line up with TRBD1. This CDR3 spans 13 amino acids. J was trimmed by 1 base and V by 7 bases; bases with no gene match: 2. Germline V CDR1 and CDR2: SNHLY, FYNNEI. The CDR3 sequence is CASTGQANTEAFF. CDR3 nucleotide sequence: TGTGCCAGCACGGGACAGGCGAACACTGAAGCTTTCTTT.

V usage is TRBV13 and J usage is TRBJ2-1, with 8 bases fitting TRBD2. Trimming at V came to 1 base and at J to 15 bases, leaving 5 bases not matched to a gene. The CDR3 loop spans 12 amino acids. Germline V gene data show CDR1 as PRHDT and CDR2 as FYEKMQ (reference sequence). CDR3 bases: TGTGCCAGCAGCTTAGTTGCGGGAGGATTGTTCTTC. It is translated as CASSLVAGGLFF.

This chain connects TRBV18 to TRBJ2-1, with D perhaps TRBD1 (8 bases). Per the germline V gene, CDR1 is KGHSH and CDR2 is LQKENI. V lost 2 bases to trimming and J lost 7 bases, with 15 bases between them. The length of the CDR3 is 15 residues. CDR3 residues: CASSPTTGGENEQFF. CDR3 in DNA: TGTGCCAGCTCACCAACCACAGGGGGGGAAAATGAGCAGTTCTTC.

The V call is TRBV30, the J call TRBJ1-2; tentatively, D is TRBD1 (6 bases). The CDR3 is 14 amino acids. With 3 bases removed from V and 4 bases from J, the gap between germline ends came to 15 bases. In germline, CDR1 is GTSNPN, CDR2 SVGIG (reference sequence). The CDR3 protein is CAWRGEGGPYGYTF. CDR3 nucleotide sequence: TGTGCCTGGAGGGGCGAGGGGGGGCCCTATGGCTACACCTTC.

The rearrangement links TRBV12-3 or TRBV12-4 to TRBJ1-6; possibly TRBD1 for D (5 bases). The V gene lost 3 bases and the J gene lost 8 bases, with 8 bases spanning the gap. The CDR3 is 13 amino acids. The CDR3 nucleotides read TGTGCCAGCAGTTTGGGGGACTATTCACCCCTCCACTTT. This gives the protein CASSLGDYSPLHF.

The chain has TRBV28 and TRBJ2-5, with 8 bases matching TRBD1. V lost 4 bases to trimming and J lost 7 bases; unmatched junction nucleotides: 11. In germline, CDR1 is MDHEN, CDR2 SYDVKM. The CDR3 runs 15 residues. The CDR3 coding sequence is TGTGCCAGCAGTTCAACCAGGACAGGGATTGGGACCCAGTACTTC. Protein product: CASSSTRTGIGTQYF.

The rearrangement joins TRBV28 to TRBJ1-1; unclear D gene. Trimming removed 7 bases from V and 3 bases from J, with 9 bases in between. This CDR3 is built from 12 residues. The germline gives CDR1 MDHEN, CDR2 SYDVKM. The CDR3 sequence is CASNSPYTEAFF. The CDR3 coding sequence is TGTGCCAGCAATTCCCCCTACACTGAAGCTTTCTTT.